The 15 T cell receptor beta chains below all came from one sample that was sequenced in a study. TCRdb processed the 5' RACE reads anew with MiXCR; each CDR3 protein has one entry. The sample has 62,000 or so distinct CDR3 sequences, approximately 31% seen once. Material for sequencing was tumor-infiltrating naive CD4+ T cells sorted from the breast tumor. Sample subset: naive CD4+ T cells, CD4+CD45RA+CD25-. These TCRs come from a female donor with breast cancer.

This clonotype was observed a single time. The V gene is TRBV5-1, the J gene TRBJ1-2, with TRBD1 matching over 9 bases. The CDR3 totals 13 residues. V was pared by 4 bases and J by 8 bases, with 6 bases of the junction left unmatched. Germline CDR1 and CDR2: SGHRS and YFSETQ. CDR3 amino acids: CASSPGTGKGYTF. CDR3 coding DNA: TGCGCCAGCAGCCCGGGGACAGGGAAAGGCTACACCTTC.

This clonotype has at least ten counts. The V gene is TRBV9, the J gene TRBJ2-7; D is perhaps TRBD1 (8 bases). Trimming left V 2 bases short and J 6 bases short, with 15 bases between. Looked up from germline, CDR1 is SGDLS and CDR2 is YYNGEE. The CDR3 has 14 residues. The CDR3: CASSVTGEGREQYF. CDR3 coding DNA: TGTGCCAGCAGCGTGACAGGGGAGGGACGCGAGCAGTACTTC.

This clonotype was counted only a few times. The DNA for the CDR3 is TGTGCCAGCAGTGGGACCGCTGCTGGGGCCAACGTCCTGACTTTC. This encodes CASSGTAAGANVLTF. This chain links TRBV6-1 with TRBJ2-6; unclear D gene. Deletions cut 4 bases from V and 2 bases from J, with 9 bases between. Germline assignment: CDR1 MNHNS and CDR2 SASEGT. The CDR3 covers 15 residues.

The chain combines TRBV6-5 with TRBJ2-7; D call uncertain. Germline V gene data show CDR1 as MNHEY and CDR2 as SVGAGI. This CDR3 is 14 amino acids long. The V and J ends lost 5 bases and 0 bases respectively, with 11 bases between them. The DNA for the CDR3 is TGTGCCAGCAGTCCTTTGACAACCTCCTACGAGCAGTACTTC. Encoded protein: CASSPLTTSYEQYF.

By sample share, this clonotype is medium-sized. This chain connects TRBV12-3 or TRBV12-4 to TRBJ2-2; perhaps D is TRBD1 or TRBD2 (5 bases each). Trimming stripped 3 bases from V and 0 bases from J, with 11 bases between. The CDR3 loop spans 16 amino acids. CDR3 protein: CASSFRDVPNTGELFF. The DNA for the CDR3 is TGTGCCAGCAGTTTTAGGGACGTTCCGAACACCGGGGAGCTGTTTTTT.

This sequence joins TRBV9 and TRBJ1-2; D gene unclear. This CDR3 contains 13 residues. V was trimmed by 4 bases and J by 4 bases, leaving 11 bases between them. Germline CDR1 and CDR2: SGDLS and YYNGEE. The CDR3 region has the DNA TGTGCCAGCAGCTCCGACACGCTCTATGGCTACACCTTC. Encoded protein: CASSSDTLYGYTF.

The rearrangement links TRBV30 to TRBJ1-1, with D perhaps TRBD1 (6 bases). The CDR3 length is 15 residues. The V and J ends lost 1 base and 0 bases respectively, with 12 bases between them. Germline loops: CDR1 GTSNPN, CDR2 SVGIG (reference sequence). The CDR3 DNA follows: TGTGCCTGGAGTGCGGGGACACAGATGAACACTGAAGCTTTCTTT. It specifies CAWSAGTQMNTEAFF.

V and J are TRBV20-1 and TRBJ2-4, with 11 positions matching TRBD1. The CDR3 length is 13 residues. The junction had 2 bases not matched to a gene; V was cut back by 6 bases and J by 4 bases. The germline V gene encodes CDR1 DFQATT and CDR2 SNEGSKA (reference sequence). CDR3 in DNA: TGCAGTGCCGGGGACAGGGGGAAAAACATTCAGTACTTC. Protein: CSAGDRGKNIQYF.

This clonotype has ten or more counts. The rearrangement uses TRBV28 and TRBJ2-2; D remains ambiguous. Germline CDR1 is MDHEN and CDR2 is SYDVKM. The CDR3 is 15 residues long. The V gene lost 3 bases and the J gene lost 3 bases, with 11 bases spanning the gap. The CDR3 coding sequence is TGTGCCAGCAGTTTCCTGACAACTTACACCGGGGAGCTGTTTTTT. The encoded protein is CASSFLTTYTGELFF.

V gene TRBV3-1 combines with J gene TRBJ1-2; weak D call: TRBD1 (6 bases). V gave up 4 bases and J gave up 7 bases, with 16 bases separating them. In germline, CDR1 is LGHDT, CDR2 YNNKEL (reference sequence). This CDR3 has 14 residues. The CDR3 bases are TGTGCCAGCAGCCTATTCCGGGACATTCCTGGCTACACCTTC. Protein: CASSLFRDIPGYTF.

Many counts were recorded for this clonotype. The chain employs TRBV4-2 and TRBJ2-1; 14 bases are a match to TRBD2. CDR3 length: 17 residues. CDR1 is LGHNA and CDR2 is YNFKEQ in the germline V gene. Trimming cost V 0 bases and J 7 bases; bases outside gene matches: 5. This CDR3 reads CASSQDGTSGSLNEQFF. DNA of the CDR3: TGTGCCAGCAGCCAAGATGGGACTAGCGGGAGTCTGAATGAGCAGTTCTTC.

This clonotype has more than one count but fewer than ten. A much larger clone lies one base from this, so it may be a read error. CDR3 DNA sequence: TGTGCCAGCAGCTTAGCCAATCAGCCCCGGCATTTT. Amino acids: CASSLANQPRHF. V usage is TRBV7-2 and J usage is TRBJ1-5, with D hard to call. CDR1 is SGHTA, CDR2 FQGNSA, per germline. The CDR3 runs to 12 residues. The variable domain in full, with the rest retrieved from reference TRBV7-2 and TRBJ1-5, is GAGVSQSPSNKVTEKGKDVELRCDPISGHTALYWYRQSLGQGLEFLIYFQGNSAPDKSGLPSDRFSAERTGGSVSTLTIQRTQQEDSAVYLCASSLANQPRHFGDGTRLSIL.

This clonotype was detected a few times. J is TRBJ2-7 and V is TRBV7-3; D possibly corresponds to TRBD2 (6 bases). The V end was cut by 5 bases, the J end by 0 bases, with 11 bases between. CDR1 is SGHTA, CDR2 FQGTGA, per germline. This CDR3 contains 14 residues. For the CDR3, the DNA is TGTGCCAGCAGCGCTACTAGCTACTCCTACGAGCAGTACTTC. It codes for CASSATSYSYEQYF.

This clonotype was seen a handful of times. The germline gene is not matched at one end of the junction; a read error may be the cause. The chain uses TRBV2 and TRBJ1-6; D unresolved. CDR3 length equals 11 residues. The germline V gene has CDR1 SNHLY and CDR2 FYNNEI. Written as DNA, the CDR3 is TGTGCCAGCACCGGTAATCCACCCCTCCACTTT. Residues: CASTGNPPLHF. The full variable domain, rest sourced from reference TRBV2 and TRBJ1-6, is EPEVTQTPSHQVTQMGQEVILRCVPISNHLYFYWYRQILGQKVEFLVSFYNNEISEKSEIFDDQFSVERPDGSNFTLKIRSTKLEDSAMYFCASTGNPPLHFGNGTRLTVT.

The genes are TRBV29-1 and TRBJ2-5; weak D call: TRBD1 (5 bases). CDR1 is SQVTM and CDR2 is ANQGSEA in the germline V gene. V lost 3 bases and J 3 bases, leaving 17 bases between the germline ends. There are 15 residues in the CDR3. This CDR3 reads CSVDQGFLGKETQYF. CDR3 nucleotides: TGCAGCGTTGACCAGGGCTTTTTGGGGAAAGAGACCCAGTACTTC.